This T cell receptor beta chain was identified during a study of T cell responses to AZD1222 COVID-19 vaccine. The J segment lost 2 bases and the V segment lost 4 bases, leaving 12 bases of the junction unmatched. CDR3 length: 18 amino acids. Germline loops: CDR1 SGHNT, CDR2 YYREEE (reference sequence). Sequenced by immunoSEQ multiplex PCR; TCRdb stores in-frame clones only, minus some. The sample consists of fewer than 150,000 clones, roughly 93% of them appearing once. This chain uses TRBV5-4 with TRBJ2-3, with TRBD2 identical over 11 bases. This clonotype was obtained from an adult in good health. Sequenced material: peripheral blood, taken on day 0 of AZD1222 vaccination. The CDR3 DNA is TGTGCCAGCAGCAACGCCCCGACTAGCGGGGCCATCACAGATACGCAGTATTTT. This gives the protein CASSNAPTSGAITDTQYF.